Following are 17 T cell receptor beta chains from one sample sequenced in a study of T cells in Graves' hyperthyroidism and ophthalmopathy. RNA transcripts gave rise to amplified TCR beta CDR3 regions. First-round RT-PCR of the TCR CDR3 relied on the HTBI primer set. TCRdb reanalysed the multiplex PCR reads using MiXCR and keeps one entry per CDR3 protein. The sample gives under 40,000 distinct CDR3 sequences, about 47% of which show up once; 15% to 20% is in the top ten. Input material: blood. The origin of the receptors is a man aged 35-49 years with Graves' ophthalmopathy.

This clonotype is labeled medium-sized. J is TRBJ1-6 and V is TRBV20-1; no definite D call. Trimming shortened V by 5 bases and J by 6 bases, and 11 bases separated the two germline ends. The CDR3 extends over 13 amino acids. Germline V CDR1 and CDR2: DFQATT, SNEGSKA (reference sequence). The CDR3 DNA reads TGCAGTGCTGGCACGGCCGGTAATTCACCCCTCCACTTT. Encoded protein: CSAGTAGNSPLHF.

Comments on this clonotype: An end of the junction differs from the germline gene, which may be a read error. CDR3 coding DNA: TGTACCAGCAGCTCGATGCCCAAATACGAGCAGTACTTC. Encoded protein: CTSSSMPKYEQYF. The rearrangement uses TRBV5-5 and TRBJ2-7; D unresolved. Germline values: CDR1 SGHKS, CDR2 YYEKEE (reference sequence). There are 13 residues in the CDR3. The full variable domain, its missing parts supplied by reference TRBV5-5 and TRBJ2-7, is DAGVTQSPTHLIKTRGQQVTLRCSPISGHKSVSWYQQVLGQGPQFIFQYYEKEERGRGNFPDRFSARQFPNYSSELNVNALLLGDSALYLCTSSSMPKYEQYFGPGTRLTVT.

The chain employs TRBV5-1 and TRBJ2-3; 8 positions agree with TRBD2. Germline trimming cut 0 bases from V and 6 bases from J; bases unmatched to any gene: 30. Per the germline V gene, CDR1 is SGHRS and CDR2 is YFSETQ. The CDR3 contains 23 residues. Here the CDR3 reads CASSLDGSGANVLTFGRADTQYF. CDR3 in DNA: TGCGCCAGCAGCTTGGACGGCTCTGGGGCCAACGTCCTGACGTTCGGGAGGGCCGATACGCAGTATTTT.

This clonotype was counted only a few times. CDR3 sequence (DNA): TGTGCCAGCAGCGCACATAAGACTAGCGGGAGCACAGATACGCAGTATTTT. Amino acids: CASSAHKTSGSTDTQYF. The chain is built from TRBV7-2 and TRBJ2-3; 10 bases are a match to TRBD2. Looked up from germline, CDR1 is SGHTA and CDR2 is FQGNSA. The CDR3 is made up of 17 amino acids. Trimming at V came to 5 bases and at J to 0 bases, leaving 8 bases not matched to a gene. The full variable domain, with the rest looked up from reference TRBV7-2 and TRBJ2-3, is GAGVSQSPSNKVTEKGKDVELRCDPISGHTALYWYRQSLGQGLEFLIYFQGNSAPDKSGLPSDRFSAERTGGSVSTLTIQRTQQEDSAVYLCASSAHKTSGSTDTQYFGPGTRLTVL.

This clonotype is medium-sized. The rearrangement joins TRBV20-1 to TRBJ1-2, with D hard to call. Germline V gene lookup returns CDR1 DFQATT and CDR2 SNEGSKA (reference sequence). The CDR3 sequence is 11 residues long. V lost 4 bases to trimming and J lost 8 bases, with 11 bases between them. The CDR3 region is CSAMSMEGYTF. The CDR3 DNA is TGCAGTGCTATGTCTATGGAAGGCTACACCTTC.

Details on this clonotype: A clone one base away is much larger, so this may be a read error. The chain couples TRBV4-1 to TRBJ2-1; D uncertain. Between the trimmed V and J ends, which lost 7 bases and 5 bases, there was a span of 15 bases. The CDR3 has 14 residues. The germline V gene has CDR1 MGHRA and CDR2 YSYEKL. The CDR3 nucleotides read TGCGCCAGCAAAGTACGGGCTAGTCACAATGAGCAGTTCTTC. Translation: CASKVRASHNEQFF.

About this clonotype: The junction differs from germline at one of its ends, possibly a read error. The J gene is TRBJ1-1, the V gene TRBV2; D ambiguous. The CDR3 spans 8 residues. Germline lookup yields CDR1 SNHLY and CDR2 FYNNEI. The CDR3 spells CASSEDFF. The CDR3 DNA reads TGTGCCAGCAGTGAAGATTTCTTT.

There are many counts of this clonotype. The chain joins TRBV11-2 to TRBJ2-1, with 8 bases aligning to TRBD1. Germline CDR1 is SGHAT and CDR2 is FQNNGV. V lost 6 bases to trimming and J lost 8 bases; unmatched junction nucleotides: 9. This CDR3 has 14 residues. In DNA form, the CDR3 reads TGTGCCAGCAGACATTGGACAGGGCACGATGAGCAGTTCTTC. Its translation is CASRHWTGHDEQFF.

The chain has TRBV7-6 and TRBJ2-5, with 8 bases matching TRBD2. With V trimmed by 3 bases and J by 4 bases, 10 bases remained unmatched. CDR3 length: 16 residues. Germline V CDR1 and CDR2: SGHVS, FNYEAQ. The CDR3: CASSLIAGTSRETQYF. CDR3 coding DNA: TGTGCCAGCAGCTTGATAGCCGGGACTAGTCGAGAGACCCAGTACTTC.

The genes are TRBV30 and TRBJ1-4; D gene unclear. The germline CDR1 and CDR2 sequences are GTSNPN and SVGIG (reference sequence). V was pared by 0 bases and J by 10 bases, with 24 bases between. CDR3 length: 17 amino acids. Here the CDR3 DNA reads TGTGCCTGGAGTGTAAGGAGTGGTGAAGGCACGCGGGGAAAACTGTTTTTT. It specifies CAWSVRSGEGTRGKLFF.

A remark on this clonotype: The junction and the germline gene differ at one end; a read error may be behind it. The genes are TRBV11-2 and TRBJ2-2, with 7 bases matching TRBD2. Germline-derived CDR1 and CDR2 are SGHAT and FQNNGV. This CDR3 comprises 15 residues. Written as DNA, the CDR3 is TGTGCCAGCACGAGGGCGGGGGTATACACCGGGGAGCTATTTTTT. Protein product: CASTRAGVYTGELFF.

J is TRBJ1-5 and V is TRBV28; D is perhaps TRBD1 (6 bases). V was clipped by 5 bases and J by 0 bases, with 20 bases between them. Germline V CDR1 and CDR2: MDHEN, SYDVKM. The CDR3 is made up of 18 amino acids. This CDR3 reads CASSVSGAIPYSNQPQHF. The DNA for the CDR3 is TGTGCCAGCAGTGTTTCAGGGGCGATACCCTATAGCAATCAGCCCCAGCATTTT.

This clonotype appeared many times. V gene TRBV29-1 combines with J gene TRBJ2-2; D gene ambiguous. The germline V gene has CDR1 SQVTM and CDR2 ANQGSEA. The CDR3 has 14 residues. The V end lost 8 bases, the J end lost 1 base, and 14 bases lay between the germline ends. CDR3 loop: CSFAGPLNTGELFF. The CDR3 coding sequence is TGCAGCTTTGCCGGGCCCTTGAACACCGGGGAGCTGTTTTTT.

This clonotype appeared once. The chain is built from TRBV19 and TRBJ2-1; D may be TRBD1 (5 bases). Germline values: CDR1 LNHDA, CDR2 SQIVND (reference sequence). Between the trimmed V and J ends, which lost 1 base and 10 bases, there was a span of 17 bases. This CDR3 spans 15 amino acids. As DNA, the CDR3 is TGTGCCAGTAGTATAGCAGGGATGAACACCGGGGAGCAGTTCTTC. This gives the protein CASSIAGMNTGEQFF.

The gene calls are TRBV29-1 and TRBJ1-1; 8 bases are shared with TRBD1. This CDR3 contains 13 residues. V gave up 4 bases and J gave up 9 bases; unmatched junction bases: 10. Germline lookup yields CDR1 SQVTM and CDR2 ANQGSEA. This chain's CDR3 is CSVGAGTGRQAFF. In nucleotides, the CDR3 is TGCAGCGTTGGGGCCGGGACAGGCCGCCAAGCTTTCTTT.

This clonotype was recorded many times. This chain links TRBV12-3 or TRBV12-4 with TRBJ1-2; a weak D match, TRBD1 (5 bases). The CDR3 length is 13 residues. The V end was cut by 5 bases, the J end by 7 bases, with 14 bases between. The CDR3 spells CASSMGTAGGYTF. The CDR3, as DNA: TGTGCCAGCAGTATGGGGACCGCCGGTGGCTACACCTTC.

This clonotype was detected ten times or more. V usage is TRBV3-1 and J usage is TRBJ2-4; D unclear. This CDR3 is 11 amino acids long. Germline V gene lookup returns CDR1 LGHDT and CDR2 YNNKEL (reference sequence). The germline V and J ends were trimmed by 1 base and 9 bases, with 4 bases remaining between them. The CDR3 DNA is TGTGCCAGCAGCCAAGGAGGCATTCAGTACTTC. It codes for CASSQGGIQYF.